This T cell receptor (beta chain) was recovered during a study of shared clonotypes between healthy human individuals (TCRdb year 2020). In terms of the full investigation: A couple of women and three men aged 18 to 49 years were included in the cohort. For each donor, CD4 naive and CD4 memory were each run on three plates, CD8 naive on two plates, and CD8 memory on one plate. The study deeply sequenced blood TCR repertoires of 5 or 6 healthy adults to estimate repertoire size and the extent of clonotype sharing between individuals. Different laboratories and diverse techniques were used to prepare libraries and sequence TCR repertoires, to increase sequencing depth and limit assay-specific biases. Per donor, leukapheresis produced somewhere between about 0.94 and 9.5 billion PBMCs. Beyond this particular receptor, the publication reports: Because the study included a small number of donors, the genetic and exposure-history diversity represented was limited. Compared with non-shared clonotypes, the clonotypes found in all four sorted-subset donors had higher generation probabilities. Sampling was restricted to blood, and TCR repertoires in tissue are likely to differ from TCR repertoires in blood. Incomplete sequencing was indicated by rarefaction of sorted-subset datasets, despite the large sequencing depth. Pairwise subsampling led to the expectation that sequencing depth would affect the degree of clonotype sharing among donors. Estimated clonotype richness was generally larger for naive than for memory subsets. Approximately 4.8% of naive CD4, 3.5% of naive CD8, approximately 2% of memory CD4, and 0.4% of memory CD8 clonotypes were shared across a few donors.

With regard to this clone: The antigen this receptor binds is unknown. There are no base qualities to consult, and no much larger clone falls within one base.

The donors were healthy, HIV-negative adults who had no recently reported acute infections or vaccinations. All donors were Caucasian adults living in Nashville, Tennessee, USA. CD4+ T cells were enriched through magnetic negative selection, after which naive cells were positively selected on CD45RA and the remaining negative fraction served as the memory subset. Blood was obtained by leukapheresis, after which PBMCs were separated by Ficoll-Histopaque density gradient centrifugation and cryopreserved in liquid nitrogen vapor phase. Analytical flow cytometry was used to check the purity and quantity of each magnetically sorted T cell population. From each sorted fraction, genomic DNA was isolated and quantified by UV absorbance on a Nanodrop 2000c. Using the deep immunoSEQ assay, TCR CDR3 regions were amplified from genomic DNA by multiplex PCR. Genomic DNA extracted from each cell subset was distributed evenly over all wells of several immunoSEQ 96-well plates, and each plate served as one replicate. Each replicate PCR for sorted subsets received approximately 220 ng genomic DNA, equal to tens of thousands of T cell genomes. The purified libraries were quantified using a Qubit 3.0 fluorometer, sized with a Bioanalyzer 2100, and then quantified again using the KAPA Library Quantification kit. Every immunoSEQ 96-well plate was sequenced on a dedicated single-read 150-cycle Illumina NextSeq 550 flow cell. Regarding the original processing steps: Because only junctional sequences without quality scores were contained in the immunoSEQ output, filtering matching that applied to full-length reads could not be performed. Sequences were annotated with PyIR, a Python wrapper for IgBLAST v1.9, using IMGT germline references to assign V/J genes and CDR3. Reads were removed for weak V/J assignments (E-value above 1e-6), missing CDR3, stop codons, out-of-frame junctions, or ambiguous translated residues. V3J clonotypes were defined as sequences sharing an identical inferred V gene, J gene, and CDR3 amino acid sequence. Percentage overlap between repertoires was calculated by dividing the number of shared unique clonotypes by the size of the smaller repertoire. Three approaches were used to assess repertoire richness: RTK rarefaction, the Chao1 estimator, and Recon v2.1 estimates of unobserved clonotypes. OLGA was used to compute generation probabilities for all TCRbeta clonotypes that the gDNA method yielded from a few donors. The source is immuneACCESS, and TCRdb retained only in-frame sequences with V and J called. Part of the clones is not carried over; for the studies checked, unresolved V genes explain less than half of this, and the remainder is unexplained. V, J and clone size were drawn from that table, and D and trimming were deduced from the DNA. The sample profile shows roughly 2,300,000 clones; roughly 92% of them were found once. Approximately 0.39% of the sample is taken by the ten largest.

Specimen: naive CD4+ T cells from PBMCs. In the paper's terms, the cell subset or site label means: CD45RA+ positively selected. The clonotype comes from a man between 18 and 29 years old in good health. Some clones in this sample may be carry-over from other donors' samples.

The nucleotides read TGCGCCAGCAGCCAGACTAGCGGGAGTGGGGGAACCTACAATGAGCAGTTCTTC. Translated, this gives CASSQTSGSGGTYNEQFF. This chain is built from TRBV4-3 and TRBJ2-1, with 12 bases matching TRBD2. In the germline V gene, CDR1 corresponds to LGHNA and CDR2 to YSLEER. Here V drops 3 bases and J drops 2 bases, and the junction holds 8 bases not matched to any gene. CDR3 length: 18 amino acids, cysteine to phenylalanine. Just the 54-base CDR3 DNA is kept, in frame starting at base 1.